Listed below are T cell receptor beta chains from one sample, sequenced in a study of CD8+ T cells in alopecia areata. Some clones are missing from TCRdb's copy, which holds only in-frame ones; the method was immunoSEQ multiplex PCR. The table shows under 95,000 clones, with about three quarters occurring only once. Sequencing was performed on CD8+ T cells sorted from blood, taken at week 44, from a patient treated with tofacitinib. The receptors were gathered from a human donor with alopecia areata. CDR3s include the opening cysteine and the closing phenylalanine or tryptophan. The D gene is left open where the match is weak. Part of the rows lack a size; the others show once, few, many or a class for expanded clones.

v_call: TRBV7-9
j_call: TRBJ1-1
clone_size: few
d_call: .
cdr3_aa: CASSLVQGQAFF
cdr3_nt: TGTGCCAGCAGCTTGGTCCAGGGACAAGCTTTCTTT

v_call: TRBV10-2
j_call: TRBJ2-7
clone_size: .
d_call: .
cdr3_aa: CASSDGQSSYEQYF
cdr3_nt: TGCGCCAGCAGTGATGGGCAGAGCTCCTACGAGCAGTACTTC

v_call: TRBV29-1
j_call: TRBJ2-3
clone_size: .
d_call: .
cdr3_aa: CSVTGASTDTQYF
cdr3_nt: TGCAGCGTAACGGGGGCTAGCACAGATACGCAGTATTTT

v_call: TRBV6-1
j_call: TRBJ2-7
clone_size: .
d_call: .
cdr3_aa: CASRRYYEQYF
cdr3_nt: TGTGCCAGCAGAAGGTACTACGAGCAGTACTTC

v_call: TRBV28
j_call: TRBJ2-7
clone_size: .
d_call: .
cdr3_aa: CASNELGIEYEQYF
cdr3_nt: TGTGCCAGCAACGAATTGGGGATCGAGTACGAGCAGTACTTC

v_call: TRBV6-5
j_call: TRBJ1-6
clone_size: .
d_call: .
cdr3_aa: CASSLVTNSPLHF
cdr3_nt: TGTGCCAGCAGTTTGGTGACAAATTCACCCCTCCACTTT

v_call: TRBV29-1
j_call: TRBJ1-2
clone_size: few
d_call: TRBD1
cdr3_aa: CSVENRGGLGYTF
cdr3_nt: TGCAGCGTTGAAAACAGGGGGGGCCTCGGCTACACCTTC

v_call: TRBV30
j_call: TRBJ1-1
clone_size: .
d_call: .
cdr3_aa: CAWTLTGTEAFF
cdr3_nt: TGTGCCTGGACCCTGACAGGCACTGAAGCTTTCTTT

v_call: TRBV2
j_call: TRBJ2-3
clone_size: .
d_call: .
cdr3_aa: CASSPGGGGTDTQYF
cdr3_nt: TGTGCCAGCTCCCCCGGGGGTGGAGGCACAGATACGCAGTATTTT

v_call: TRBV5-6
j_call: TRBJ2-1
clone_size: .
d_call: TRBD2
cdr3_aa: CASSETLAGSEQFF
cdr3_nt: TGTGCCAGCAGCGAGACCCTAGCGGGGTCCGAGCAGTTCTTC

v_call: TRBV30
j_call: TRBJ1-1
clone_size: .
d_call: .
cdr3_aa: CAWSVHQGTEAFF
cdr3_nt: TGTGCCTGGAGTGTACATCAGGGGACTGAAGCTTTCTTT

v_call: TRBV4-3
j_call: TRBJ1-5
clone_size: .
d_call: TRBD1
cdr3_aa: CASSQDSTGGQPQHF
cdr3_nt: TGCGCCAGCAGCCAAGATTCAACAGGGGGTCAGCCCCAGCATTTT

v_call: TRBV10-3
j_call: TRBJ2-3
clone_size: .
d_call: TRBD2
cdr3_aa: CALGGSADTQYF
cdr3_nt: TGTGCCCTGGGCGGGAGCGCAGATACGCAGTATTTT

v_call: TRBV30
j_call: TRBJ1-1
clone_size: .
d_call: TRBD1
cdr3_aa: CAWSVQGDTEAFF
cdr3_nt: TGTGCCTGGAGTGTACAGGGGGACACTGAAGCTTTCTTT

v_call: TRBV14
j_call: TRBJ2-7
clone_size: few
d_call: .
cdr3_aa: CASSQDAGPYEQYF
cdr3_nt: TGTGCCAGCAGCCAAGATGCGGGACCCTACGAGCAGTACTTC

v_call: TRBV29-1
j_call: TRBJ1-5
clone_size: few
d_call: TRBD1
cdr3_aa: CSVEEQGAQHF
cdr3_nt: TGCAGCGTTGAAGAACAGGGGGCCCAGCATTTT

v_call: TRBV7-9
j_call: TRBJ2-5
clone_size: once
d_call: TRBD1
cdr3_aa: CASSLGDREEETQYF
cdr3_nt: TGTGCCAGCAGCTTAGGGGACAGGGAGGAAGAGACCCAGTACTTC

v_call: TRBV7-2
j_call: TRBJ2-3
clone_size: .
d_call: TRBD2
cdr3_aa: CASSPRVSGGPADTQYF
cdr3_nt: TGTGCCAGCAGCCCCAGGGTTAGCGGGGGACCAGCAGATACGCAGTATTTT

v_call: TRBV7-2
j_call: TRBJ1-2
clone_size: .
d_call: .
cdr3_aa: CASSLASGAYGYTF
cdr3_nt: TGTGCCAGCAGCTTAGCATCGGGTGCCTATGGCTACACCTTC

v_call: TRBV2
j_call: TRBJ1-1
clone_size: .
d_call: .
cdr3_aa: CASSGQGAANTEAFF
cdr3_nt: TGTGCCAGCAGTGGACAAGGTGCAGCGAACACTGAAGCTTTCTTT

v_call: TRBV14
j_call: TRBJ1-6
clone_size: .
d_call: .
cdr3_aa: CASSQERNSPLHF
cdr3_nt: TGTGCCAGCAGCCAAGAGAGGAATTCACCCCTCCACTTT

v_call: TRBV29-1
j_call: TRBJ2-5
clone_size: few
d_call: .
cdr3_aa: CSVLDRWDQETQYF
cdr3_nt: TGCAGCGTTCTTGACAGGTGGGACCAAGAGACCCAGTACTTC

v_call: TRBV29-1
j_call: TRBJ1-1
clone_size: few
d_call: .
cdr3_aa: CSAIQGTEAFF
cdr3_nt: TGCAGCGCTATACAGGGTACTGAAGCTTTCTTT

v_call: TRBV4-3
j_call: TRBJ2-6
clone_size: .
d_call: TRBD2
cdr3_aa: CASSQETSGVNPGANVLTF
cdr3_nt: TGCGCCAGCAGCCAAGAGACTAGCGGGGTAAATCCCGGGGCCAACGTCCTGACTTTC

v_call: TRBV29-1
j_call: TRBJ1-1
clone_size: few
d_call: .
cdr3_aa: CSVAPTGNTEAFF
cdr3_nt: TGCAGCGTTGCCCCGACAGGGAACACTGAAGCTTTCTTT

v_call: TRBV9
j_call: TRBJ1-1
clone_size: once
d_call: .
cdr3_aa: CASSRSGEGTEAFF
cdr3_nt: TGTGCCAGCAGCCGTTCGGGGGAAGGCACTGAAGCTTTCTTT

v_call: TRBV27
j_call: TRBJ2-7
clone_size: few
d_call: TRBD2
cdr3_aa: CASSLEAGPHYEQYF
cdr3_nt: TGTGCCAGCAGTTTAGAAGCGGGACCACACTACGAGCAGTACTTC

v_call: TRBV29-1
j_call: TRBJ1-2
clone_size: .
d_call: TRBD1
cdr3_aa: CSVEEGGQGGYTF
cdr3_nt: TGCAGCGTTGAGGAAGGGGGCCAGGGTGGCTACACCTTC

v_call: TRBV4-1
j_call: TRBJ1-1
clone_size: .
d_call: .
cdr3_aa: CASSQDNPAVSNTEAFF
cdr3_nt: TGCGCCAGCAGCCAAGATAACCCCGCTGTTTCGAACACTGAAGCTTTCTTT

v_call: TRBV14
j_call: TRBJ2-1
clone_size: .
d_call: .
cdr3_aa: CASSQDRRASSYNEQFF
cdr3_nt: TGTGCCAGCAGCCAAGATCGGAGAGCAAGCTCCTACAATGAGCAGTTCTTC

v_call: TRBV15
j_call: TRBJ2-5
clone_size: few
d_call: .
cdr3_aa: CATSGPGAYQETQYF
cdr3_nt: TGTGCCACCAGCGGACCCGGGGCCTACCAAGAGACCCAGTACTTC

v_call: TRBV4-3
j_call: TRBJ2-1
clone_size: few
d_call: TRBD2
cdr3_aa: CASSQDLERGGRNEQFF
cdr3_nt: TGCGCCAGCAGCCAAGATCTAGAGCGGGGGGGTAGGAATGAGCAGTTCTTC

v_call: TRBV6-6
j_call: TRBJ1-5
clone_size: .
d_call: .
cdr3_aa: CASSSGGTNQPQHF
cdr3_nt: TGTGCCAGCAGTTCGGGGGGGACAAATCAGCCCCAGCATTTT

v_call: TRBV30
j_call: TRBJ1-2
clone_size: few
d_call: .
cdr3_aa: CAWTDGLSGYTF
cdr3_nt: TGTGCCTGGACGGACGGCCTGAGTGGCTACACCTTC

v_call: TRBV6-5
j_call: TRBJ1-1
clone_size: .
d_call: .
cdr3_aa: CASSPNARVPEAFF
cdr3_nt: TGTGCCAGCAGCCCTAACGCAAGGGTCCCTGAAGCTTTCTTT

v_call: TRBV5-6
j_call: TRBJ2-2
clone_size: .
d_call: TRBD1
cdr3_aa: CASNWGTANTGELFF
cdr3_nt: TGTGCCAGCAACTGGGGGACAGCGAACACCGGGGAGCTGTTTTTT

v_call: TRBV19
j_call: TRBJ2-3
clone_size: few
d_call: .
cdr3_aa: CASKGRGMDTQYF
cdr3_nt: TGTGCCAGTAAAGGACGGGGAATGGATACGCAGTATTTT

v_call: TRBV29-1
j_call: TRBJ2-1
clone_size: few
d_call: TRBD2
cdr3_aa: CSVVLAGSQTTTSYNEQFF
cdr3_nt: TGCAGCGTTGTACTAGCGGGGTCACAAACTACGACGTCCTACAATGAGCAGTTCTTC

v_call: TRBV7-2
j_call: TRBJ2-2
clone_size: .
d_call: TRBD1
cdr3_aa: CASSARDRNTGELFF
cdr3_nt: TGTGCCAGCAGCGCACGGGACAGGAACACCGGGGAGCTGTTTTTT

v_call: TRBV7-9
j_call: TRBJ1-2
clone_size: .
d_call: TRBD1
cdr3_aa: CASSRFESGGSYGYTF
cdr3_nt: TGTGCCAGCAGCCGCTTTGAGTCAGGGGGTAGCTATGGCTACACCTTC

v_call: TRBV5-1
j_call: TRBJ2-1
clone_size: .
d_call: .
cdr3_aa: CASSLGSGNEQFF
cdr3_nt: TGCGCCAGCAGCTTAGGTTCTGGCAATGAGCAGTTCTTC

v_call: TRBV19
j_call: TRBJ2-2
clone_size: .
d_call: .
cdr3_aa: CASSILGNTGELFF
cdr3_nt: TGTGCCAGTAGTATACTGGGAAACACCGGGGAGCTGTTTTTT

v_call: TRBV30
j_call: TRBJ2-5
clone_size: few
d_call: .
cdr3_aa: CAWSHQSQETQYF
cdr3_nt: TGTGCCTGGAGTCACCAAAGTCAAGAGACCCAGTACTTC

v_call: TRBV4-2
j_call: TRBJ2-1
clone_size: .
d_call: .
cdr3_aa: CASSQDPADAIGVSNEQFF
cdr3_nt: TGTGCCAGCAGCCAAGATCCGGCGGACGCTATAGGGGTTAGCAATGAGCAGTTCTTC

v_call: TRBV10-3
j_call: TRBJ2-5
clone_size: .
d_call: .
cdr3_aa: CAISEEGSEETQYF
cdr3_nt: TGTGCCATCAGTGAGGAGGGGTCAGAAGAGACCCAGTACTTC

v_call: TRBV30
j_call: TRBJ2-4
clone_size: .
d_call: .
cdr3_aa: CAWSVGLEGPKNIQYF
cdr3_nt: TGTGCCTGGAGTGTAGGGTTAGAGGGGCCCAAAAACATTCAGTACTTC